This T cell receptor beta chain derives from a study of blood T cell repertoires in COVID-19. Study summary: Acute and convalescent COVID-19 specimens originated in the United States, Italy and Spain.

The CDR3 consists of 15 residues. CDR1 and CDR2 from the germline V gene are SSHAT and FNYEAQ (reference sequence). Points on this clone: An end of the junction does not agree with germline; a read error may underlie this.

Repertoires were generated with immunoSEQ multiplex PCR, while TCRdb's copy carries only in-frame clones and drops some. The sample records about 170,000 clones, about 82% being singletons. What was sequenced was peripheral blood. This receptor was obtained from a man aged 45 to 65 with active or convalescent COVID-19. The V and J genes are TRBV7-7 and TRBJ2-1; the match to TRBD2 covers 8 bases. The CDR3 nucleotides are TGTGCTAGCAGCTTCTCTAGCGGGCCTGAAAATGAGCAGTTCTTC. Encoded protein: CASSFSSGPENEQFF.